Listed here are 13 T cell receptor beta chains from one sample, sequenced in a study of cytomegalovirus exposure and HLA in healthy donors. The PCR was carried out with 60 Vbeta primers and 13 Jbeta primers. Only in-frame clones appear in the TCRdb table, and some are missing; sequencing was by immunoSEQ multiplex PCR. The sample table includes about 48,000 clones. Input material: PBMCs. Receptors originate from a male donor in good health and CMV-seropositive.

The chain is built from TRBV5-1 and TRBJ2-5; possible D gene TRBD1, 6 bases. The J call may be mistaken, given a closer DNA end match to TRBJ2-7. The CDR3 contains 13 residues. Germline CDR1 and CDR2: SGHRS and YFSETQ. CDR3 DNA sequence: TGCGCCAGCAGTCAAACCACAGGGAACGAGCAGTACTTC. Translation: CASSQTTGNEQYF.

This chain links TRBV11-2 with TRBJ2-1; TRBD1 might be the D (5 bases). The CDR3 totals 15 residues. From germline, CDR1 is SGHAT and CDR2 FQNNGV. With 5 bases removed from V and 4 bases from J, the gap between germline ends came to 15 bases. CDR3 in amino acids: CASSRQADKYNEQFF. CDR3 in DNA: TGTGCCAGCAGCCGCCAGGCGGACAAGTACAATGAGCAGTTCTTC.

The chain joins TRBV4-1 to TRBJ2-3; 7 bases are shared with TRBD2. The V gene end was trimmed by 5 bases and the J gene end by 5 bases; junction bases not matched to a gene: 13. CDR1 is MGHRA, CDR2 YSYEKL, per germline. The CDR3 is 16 amino acids. The CDR3 here is CASSFYSGRGLDTQYF. The CDR3 bases are TGCGCCAGCAGCTTCTACTCCGGGCGGGGGTTAGATACGCAGTATTTT.

V gene TRBV19 combines with J gene TRBJ1-4, with a possible D match to TRBD1 (6 bases). Deletions cut 7 bases from V and 0 bases from J, with 21 bases between. The CDR3 has 18 amino acids. Germline loops: CDR1 LNHDA, CDR2 SQIVND (reference sequence). CDR3: CASTTETGLGATNEKLFF. In DNA, the CDR3 is TGTGCCAGTACTACAGAAACAGGGTTGGGGGCAACTAATGAAAAACTGTTTTTT.

The chain couples TRBV4-1 to TRBJ1-5; maybe TRBD1 (6 bases). Trimming took 3 bases from V and 6 from J, leaving 15 bases between them. Germline values: CDR1 MGHRA, CDR2 YSYEKL. This CDR3 is 15 amino acids long. CDR3 sequence reads: CASSQRQDDVQPQHF. The CDR3 nucleotides read TGCGCCAGCAGCCAGAGACAGGACGATGTTCAGCCCCAGCATTTT.

The V and J genes are TRBV6-4 and TRBJ1-5, with 8 bases lining up with TRBD1. V trimming: 4 bases; J trimming: 7 bases; junction bases outside the gene matches: 9. The CDR3 consists of 15 residues. Germline-derived CDR1 and CDR2 are MRHNA and SNTAGT. The CDR3 region has the DNA TGTGCCAGCAGTGCCGGTCCAGGGGGCGGACAGCCCCAGCATTTT. It encodes CASSAGPGGGQPQHF.

The chain carries TRBV27 and TRBJ1-2; the match to TRBD1 covers 9 bases. Germline trimming cut 6 bases from V and 4 bases from J; bases unmatched to any gene: 12. In germline, CDR1 is MNHEY, CDR2 SMNVEV (reference sequence). The CDR3 is 16 amino acids. The CDR3 coding sequence is TGTGCCAGCAGCTTCAGCGGACAGGGGCTAGGCTATGGCTACACCTTC. Translated, it gives CASSFSGQGLGYGYTF.

The chain combines TRBV7-9 with TRBJ1-1, with 7 bases lining up with TRBD1. There are 12 residues in the CDR3. Germline V gene data show CDR1 as SEHNR and CDR2 as FQNEAQ (reference sequence). Unmatched junction bases numbered 5, after V lost 5 bases and J lost 8 bases. CDR3 amino acids: CASSAWDREAFF. CDR3 DNA: TGTGCCAGCAGCGCCTGGGACAGAGAAGCTTTCTTT.

The chain carries TRBV7-8 and TRBJ2-5; 9 bases fit TRBD2. Germline values: CDR1 SGHVS, CDR2 FQNEAQ. The CDR3 totals 15 residues. V was pared by 1 base and J by 4 bases, with 4 bases of the junction left unmatched. The DNA for the CDR3 is TGTGCCAGCAGCTTAGAAGCGGGGGGTGGAGAGACCCAGTACTTC. It codes for CASSLEAGGGETQYF.

In DNA, the CDR3 is TGTGCCAGCAGCTTGGCGGGGGGGTCGAACACTGAAGCTTTCTTT. It specifies CASSLAGGSNTEAFF. This chain connects TRBV7-3 to TRBJ1-1; possibly TRBD1 for D (5 bases). Trimming removed 3 bases from V and 1 base from J, with 12 bases in between. This CDR3 spans 15 amino acids. Per the germline V gene, CDR1 is SGHTA and CDR2 is FQGTGA.

V gene TRBV18 combines with J gene TRBJ1-1; no definite D call. This CDR3 is built from 15 residues. Germline assignment: CDR1 KGHSH and CDR2 LQKENI. V lost 3 bases and J 3 bases, leaving 14 bases between the germline ends. CDR3 bases: TGTGCCAGCTCACCCCCAAATCTCAGGCACACTGAAGCTTTCTTT. It is translated as CASSPPNLRHTEAFF.

The chain employs TRBV15 and TRBJ1-1; the D is unclear. The germline V gene encodes CDR1 LNHNV and CDR2 YYDKDF (reference sequence). This CDR3 comprises 15 residues. Trimming cost V 0 bases and J 1 base, with 9 bases left between them. The CDR3 coding sequence is TGTGCCACCAGCAGAGATCTAGAACGGAACACTGAAGCTTTCTTT. This translates into CATSRDLERNTEAFF.

The chain joins TRBV28 to TRBJ1-5; D is ambiguous. The CDR3 has 13 amino acids. Between the trimmed V and J ends, which lost 6 bases and 1 base, there was a span of 7 bases. CDR1 and CDR2 (germline): MDHEN, SYDVKM. In DNA form, the CDR3 reads TGTGCCAGCAGCCATACAAGCAATCAGCCCCAGCATTTT. Residues: CASSHTSNQPQHF.